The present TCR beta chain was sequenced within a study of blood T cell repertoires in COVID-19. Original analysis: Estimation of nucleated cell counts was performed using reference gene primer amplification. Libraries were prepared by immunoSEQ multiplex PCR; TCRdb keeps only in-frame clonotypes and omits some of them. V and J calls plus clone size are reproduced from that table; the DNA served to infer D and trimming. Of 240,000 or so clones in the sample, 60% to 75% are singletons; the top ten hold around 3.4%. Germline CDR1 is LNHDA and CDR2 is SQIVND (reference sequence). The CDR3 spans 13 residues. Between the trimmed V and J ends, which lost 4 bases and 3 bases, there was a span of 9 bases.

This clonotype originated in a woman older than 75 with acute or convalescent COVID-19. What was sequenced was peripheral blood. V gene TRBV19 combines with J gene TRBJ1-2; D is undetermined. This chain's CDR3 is CASSTVPDYGYTF. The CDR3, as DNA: TGTGCCAGTAGTACCGTCCCGGACTATGGCTACACCTTC. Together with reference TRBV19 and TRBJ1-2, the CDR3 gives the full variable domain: DGGITQSPKYLFRKEGQNVTLSCEQNLNHDAMYWYRQDPGQGLRLIYYSQIVNDFQKGDIAEGYSVSREKKESFPLTVTSAQKNPTAFYLCASSTVPDYGYTFGSGTRLTVV.